The clone carrying this TCR beta chain has just one count. Antigen: not known. RNA extraction was followed by reverse transcription into cDNA, which acted as the sequencing template. The repertoire was sequenced with immunoSEQ multiplex PCR; TCRdb's copy has only in-frame clones and lacks some. There are 170,000 or so clones in the sample; roughly three fifths occur only once, and 10% to 15% lies in the top ten. V was trimmed by 2 bases and J by 4 bases, leaving 11 bases between them. Germline V gives CDR1 SGHVS, CDR2 FNYEAQ. This CDR3 comprises 14 residues. The sample is drawn from a study of CD8+ T cells in alopecia areata. Overall study context: A regimen of oral tofacitinib, 5 to 10 mg twice daily, was given to treated patients.

As for treatment: oral pan-JAK inhibitor, 5-10 mg twice daily. Points from the study as a whole: Having one nonresponder leaves uncertain how baseline CD8+ expansion relates to response. Tofacitinib significantly reduced both scalp clonality and expanded CD8+ clones among the top 100.

The chain recombines TRBV7-6 with TRBJ1-1; possible D gene TRBD1, 5 bases. The input for sequencing was CD8+ T cells sorted from blood, taken at week 24, from a patient treated with tofacitinib. This receptor was identified in a human donor with alopecia areata. CDR3 protein: CASSLKGASTEAFF. DNA for the CDR3: TGTGCCAGCAGCTTAAAAGGGGCGAGCACTGAAGCTTTCTTT.